This TCR beta chain appears in the sequencing data of a study of monozygotic twins with cystic fibrosis. The wider study: With roughly 16 PCR cycles, barcoded libraries came from about 3 micrograms of fragmented DNA. Study outcomes and limitations: V usage most resembled the co-twin in 13 of 16 pairs. No link emerged between shared CDR3 counts and age, concordance or severity. Nucleotide-identical clonotype sharing was significantly higher within monozygotic CF twin pairs than between unrelated CF individuals.

Using immunoSEQ multiplex PCR, the repertoire was profiled, and TCRdb retains in-frame clones only, with some absent. The sample holds about 14,000 clones, approximately 95% seen once. Comment on this clone: As yet, its antigen is unknown.

Trimming cost V 1 base and J 4 bases; bases outside gene matches: 5. The germline CDR1 and CDR2 sequences are LNHDA and SQIVND (reference sequence). The CDR3 is 15 residues long. This TCR derives from a girl aged 2 to 10 with cystic fibrosis. Sequences were obtained from blood. The chain joins TRBV19 to TRBJ2-3; 7 nucleotides align to TRBD2. CDR3 in DNA: TGTGCCAGTAGTATAGTCAGCGGGGCTGCAGATACGCAGTATTTT. This sequence encodes CASSIVSGAADTQYF.